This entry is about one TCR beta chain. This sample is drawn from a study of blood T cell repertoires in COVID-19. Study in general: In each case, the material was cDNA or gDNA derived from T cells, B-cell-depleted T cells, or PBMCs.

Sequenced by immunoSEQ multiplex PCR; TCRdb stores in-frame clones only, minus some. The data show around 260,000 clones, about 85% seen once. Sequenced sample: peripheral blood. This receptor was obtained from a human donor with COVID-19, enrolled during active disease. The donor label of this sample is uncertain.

In nucleotides, the CDR3 is TGTGCCTGGAGTAACACAGACAATTCACCCCTCCACTTT. Its protein is CAWSNTDNSPLHF. V is TRBV30 and J is TRBJ1-6, with no clear D. This CDR3 is built from 13 residues. V gave up 2 bases and J gave up 7 bases, with 9 bases separating them. Germline lookup yields CDR1 GTSNPN and CDR2 SVGIG (reference sequence).